This T cell receptor (beta chain) was sequenced during a study of blood T cells in healthy people across ages. PCR was performed a second time for 7 to 11 cycles using a sample-barcoded 5' primer and a J-beta primer mix. TCRdb ran MiXCR on the 5' RACE reads and lists one entry per CDR3 protein. The sample shows under 1 million distinct CDR3 sequences, around 45% of them seen only once. Overall study results and limits: Considered underestimates were the diversity estimates obtained from one million T cells.

Germline V lookup: CDR1 SGHVT, CDR2 SQSDAQ. This CDR3 has 23 residues. Remarks on this clonotype: Its antigen remains unidentified. At one boundary the junction diverges from the germline segment, which might be a read error.

V gene TRBV7-4 combines with J gene TRBJ1-6; 7 bases align to TRBD1. Material: blood. The receptor's source is a man in his 60s in good health. The CDR3 here is CASSSIVLIPPPTEDRENSPHHF. In nucleotides, the CDR3 is TGTGCCAGCAGCTCTATCGTCTTGATTCCCCCCCCAACCGAAGACAGGGAGAATTCACCCCACCACTTT.